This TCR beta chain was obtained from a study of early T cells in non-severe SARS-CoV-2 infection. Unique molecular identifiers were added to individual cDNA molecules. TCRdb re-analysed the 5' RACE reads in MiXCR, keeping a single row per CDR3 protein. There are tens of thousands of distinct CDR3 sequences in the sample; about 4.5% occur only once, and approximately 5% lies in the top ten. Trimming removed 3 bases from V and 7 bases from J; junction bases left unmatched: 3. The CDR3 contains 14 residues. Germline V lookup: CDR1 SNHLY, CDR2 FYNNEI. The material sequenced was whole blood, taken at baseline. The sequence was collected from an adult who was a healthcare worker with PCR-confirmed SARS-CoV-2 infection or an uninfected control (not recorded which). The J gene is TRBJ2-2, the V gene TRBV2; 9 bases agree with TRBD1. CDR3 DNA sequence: TGTGCCAGCAGTGAGGAGACAGGGGGCGGGGAGCTGTTTTTT. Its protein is CASSEETGGGELFF.